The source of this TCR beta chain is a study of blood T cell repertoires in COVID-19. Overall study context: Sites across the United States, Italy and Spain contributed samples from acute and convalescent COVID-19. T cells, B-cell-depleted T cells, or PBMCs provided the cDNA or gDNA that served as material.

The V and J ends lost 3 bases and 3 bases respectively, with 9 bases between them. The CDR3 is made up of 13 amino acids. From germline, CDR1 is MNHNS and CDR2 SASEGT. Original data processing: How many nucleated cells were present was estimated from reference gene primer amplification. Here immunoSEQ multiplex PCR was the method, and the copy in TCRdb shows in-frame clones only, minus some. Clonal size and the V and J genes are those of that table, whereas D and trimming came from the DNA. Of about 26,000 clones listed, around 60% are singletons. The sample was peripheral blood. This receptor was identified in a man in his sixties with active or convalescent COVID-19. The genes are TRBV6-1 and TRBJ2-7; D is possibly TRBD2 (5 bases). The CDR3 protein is CASSETRDYEQYF. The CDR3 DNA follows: TGTGCCAGCAGTGAGACCCGGGACTACGAGCAGTACTTC.